The entry below describes one T cell receptor beta chain. Antigen unknown. The sample belongs to a study of cytomegalovirus exposure and HLA in healthy donors. The V end lost 5 bases, the J end lost 2 bases, and 15 bases lay between the germline ends. Germline values: CDR1 SGHVS, CDR2 FNYEAQ. The CDR3 covers 15 residues. Study-level results: Sequencing likely caused a cluster of highly shared sequence variants. When the data were analyzed later, several of the most significant clusters appeared to be linked to common viral pathogens.

It was with 60 Vbeta and 13 Jbeta primers that the PCR ran. In the source study's methods: Roughly 11 million of the 60 million to 80 million unique TCR beta chains counted in a later analysis were shared. Generated by immunoSEQ multiplex PCR, the TCRdb table keeps only in-frame clones and is missing some. V and J calls and clone size are copied from that table; D and trimming were computed from the DNA. Here the sample spans fewer than 150,000 clones, around 76% being singletons. This chain connects TRBV7-6 to TRBJ1-1, with D possibly matching TRBD1 (5 bases). The receptor comes from a male donor in good health and CMV-seronegative. Input material: PBMCs. The CDR3 protein is CASSRAGELNTEAFF. The CDR3 coding sequence is TGTGCCAGCAGCCGAGCGGGGGAGCTTAACACTGAAGCTTTCTTT.